One sample yielded the 10 T cell receptor beta chains listed below, sequenced in a study of cytomegalovirus exposure and HLA in healthy donors (dated by TCRdb to about 2017). The library was built by means of the immunoSEQ multiplex PCR assay. A mixture of 60 forward primers for TCR Vbeta segments and 13 reverse primers for TCR Jbeta segments was used in the multiplex PCR. The immuneACCESS repertoire file appears here via TCRdb, limited to in-frame rearrangements. These files lack a portion of the clones; in checked studies, under half of the deficit traces to unresolved V genes, and the cause of the others is not known. This sample gives around 130,000 clones in total; roughly 82% of them show up just once. The top ten constitute around 3% of the sample. Material: PBMCs. The source of these receptors is a woman between 18 and 29 years old in good health and CMV-seropositive.

V is TRBV5-4 and J is TRBJ2-2, with 7 bases fitting TRBD2. CDR1 is SGHNT, CDR2 YYREEE, per germline (reference sequence). Losses at the gene ends were 0 bases for V and 5 bases for J; bases not matched to a gene: 4. The CDR3 is 15 residues long. The CDR3 is CASSLAGGWTGELFF. For the CDR3, the DNA is TGTGCCAGCAGCTTGGCCGGGGGGTGGACCGGGGAGCTGTTTTTT.

This clone was counted between two and nine times. The chain links TRBV6-5 to TRBJ2-3; 9 bases match TRBD1. Germline V lookup: CDR1 MNHEY, CDR2 SVGAGI. The CDR3 contains 12 residues. V lost 10 bases, J lost 4 bases, and 3 bases stayed unmatched. The CDR3 bases are TGTGCCACAAGGACAGGGGCAGATACGCAGTATTTT. This translates into CATRTGADTQYF.

The chain employs TRBV2 and TRBJ1-5, with unresolved D. V was trimmed by 3 bases and J by 0 bases, leaving 12 bases between them. Germline V gives CDR1 SNHLY, CDR2 FYNNEI. This CDR3 is built from 16 residues. In nucleotides, the CDR3 is TGTGCCAGCAGTGATTCGCCTAGATATAGCAATCAGCCCCAGCATTTT. This codes for CASSDSPRYSNQPQHF.

J is TRBJ1-5 and V is TRBV5-1, with TRBD1 matching 8 bases. Germline lookup yields CDR1 SGHRS and CDR2 YFSETQ. This CDR3 comprises 14 residues. The ends lost 1 base at V and 5 bases at J; junction bases unmatched: 2. Here the CDR3 DNA reads TGCGCCAGCAGCTTGTCACAGGGGGATCAGCCCCAGCATTTT. It encodes CASSLSQGDQPQHF.

The V gene is TRBV6-5, the J gene TRBJ2-5, with 9 bases lining up with TRBD2. CDR3 length equals 14 residues. The germline V gene has CDR1 MNHEY and CDR2 SVGAGI. V lost 6 bases to trimming and J lost 2 bases; unmatched junction nucleotides: 4. The CDR3 bases are TGTGCCAGCAGGACTAGCGGAACTCAAGAGACCCAGTACTTC. Amino acid sequence: CASRTSGTQETQYF.

The gene calls are TRBV7-2 and TRBJ2-2; possibly TRBD1 for D (5 bases). This CDR3 contains 14 residues. V lost 4 bases to trimming and J lost 3 bases, with 9 bases between them. The V gene's germline CDR1 is SGHTA and CDR2 FQGNSA. The CDR3 loop is CASSYQGYTGELFF. The CDR3 region has the DNA TGTGCCAGCAGCTATCAGGGTTACACCGGGGAGCTGTTTTTT. Filled out from reference TRBV7-2 and TRBJ2-2, the complete variable domain reads GAGVSQSPSNKVTEKGKDVELRCDPISGHTALYWYRQSLGQGLEFLIYFQGNSAPDKSGLPSDRFSAERTGGSVSTLTIQRTQQEDSAVYLCASSYQGYTGELFFGEGSRLTVL.

The chain couples TRBV18 to TRBJ2-1, with 14 bases identical to TRBD2. This CDR3 comprises 17 residues. Germline CDR1 and CDR2: KGHSH and LQKENI. Trimming took 3 bases from V and 8 from J; bases not matched to a gene: 9. The DNA for the CDR3 is TGTGCCAGCTCACCTCCGAGGACTAGCGGGGGGCGTGATGAGCAGTTCTTC. It specifies CASSPPRTSGGRDEQFF.

The chain joins TRBV7-2 to TRBJ2-7, with D possibly TRBD2 on 5 matching bases. This CDR3 is built from 14 residues. Between the trimmed V and J ends, which lost 5 bases and 0 bases, there was a span of 11 bases. CDR1 and CDR2 from the germline V gene are SGHTA and FQGNSA. In DNA form, the CDR3 reads TGTGCCAGCAGCAGAGGACTGGACTCCTACGAGCAGTACTTC. Protein sequence: CASSRGLDSYEQYF.

Only a few counts were recorded for this clone. V is TRBV5-4 and J is TRBJ2-4; 9 nucleotides align to TRBD1. Looked up from germline, CDR1 is SGHNT and CDR2 is YYREEE (reference sequence). The CDR3 contains 14 residues. V gave up 6 bases and J gave up 8 bases; unmatched junction bases: 9. CDR3 bases: TGTGCCAGCACACCGGGACAGGGAAGGGACATTCAGTACTTC. Translated: CASTPGQGRDIQYF.

This chain joins TRBV11-2 and TRBJ2-5; maybe TRBD2 (5 bases). The V gene lost 3 bases and the J gene lost 4 bases, with 12 bases spanning the gap. The CDR3 loop spans 14 amino acids. Germline V gene lookup returns CDR1 SGHAT and CDR2 FQNNGV. This CDR3 reads CASSFNPEGETQYF. For the CDR3, the DNA is TGTGCCAGCAGCTTTAACCCCGAGGGAGAGACCCAGTACTTC.